The rows below give T cell receptor beta chains drawn from one sample of a study of T cell responses to AZD1222 COVID-19 vaccine. The data were produced by immunoSEQ multiplex PCR, yet TCRdb's version contains in-frame clones alone and is incomplete. The sample lists more than 120,000 clones; roughly 93% were seen once. Sample: peripheral blood, taken 28 days after the second AZD1222 dose. The source of these receptors is an adult who received the AZD1222 COVID-19 vaccine. Each CDR3 is given with its conserved first and last residue. A D gene is named only where the DNA matches it firmly. Part of the rows lack a size; the others show once, few, many or a class for expanded clones.

>TRBV7-2|TRBJ1-3|-|medium-sized
TGTGCCAGCAGCCTGCAGGCTGGAAACACCATATATTTT
CASSLQAGNTIYF
>TRBV18|TRBJ2-1|TRBD2|-
TGTGCCAGCTCACCAATATTAGCGGGAGGGACTAATGAGCAGTTCTTC
CASSPILAGGTNEQFF
>TRBV4-3|TRBJ2-5|-|-
TGCGCCAGCAGCGAAGCAGGTCCGGGCGAGACCCAGTACTTC
CASSEAGPGETQYF
>TRBV7-9|TRBJ2-3|-|once
TGTGCCAGCAGCTTAGCGTTGTTGGATACGCAGTATTTT
CASSLALLDTQYF
>TRBV10-3|TRBJ1-1|TRBD1|-
TGTGCCATCAGTAGTGGAGGGGCACAGGGGGCATCTACTGAAGCTTTCTTT
CAISSGGAQGASTEAFF
>TRBV9|TRBJ1-2|-|once
TGTGCCAGCAGCGAGGGGGTGTCCTATGGCTACACCTTC
CASSEGVSYGYTF
>TRBV19|TRBJ1-2|-|-
TGTGCCAGTAGCCCTGCCGGAATAAGGAGCTATGGCTACACCTTC
CASSPAGIRSYGYTF
>TRBV6-4|TRBJ1-1|-|few
TGTGCCAGCAGTGCCTCGGACACGACTGAAGCTTTCTTT
CASSASDTTEAFF
>TRBV3-1/TRBV3-2|TRBJ2-1|-|-
TGTGCCAGCAGCCCTCGCGGGGCCAGCGCCTACAATGAGCAGTTCTTC
CASSPRGASAYNEQFF
>TRBV10-3|TRBJ2-3|-|-
TGTGCCATCAGTGAGACAGCCCCAAAGGCAGATACGCAGTATTTT
CAISETAPKADTQYF
>TRBV6-5|TRBJ1-6|-|-
TGTGCCAGCAGTCGCGAATATGTTCTTAATTCACCCCTCCACTTT
CASSREYVLNSPLHF
>TRBV7-2|TRBJ1-1|-|-
TGTGCCAGCAGCTCCGCGGGGATTAACACTGAAGCTTTCTTT
CASSSAGINTEAFF
>TRBV29-1|TRBJ1-1|TRBD1|-
TGCAGCGTTGGCCTGGGACAGGGTAACACTGAAGCTTTCTTT
CSVGLGQGNTEAFF
>TRBV18|TRBJ1-1|-|-
TGTGCCAGCTCTCCCACTGAAGGGAGGATTGTTGAAGCTTTCTTT
CASSPTEGRIVEAFF
>TRBV7-2|TRBJ1-1|-|-
TGTGCCAGCAGCTTAGGGGGAGGTCCGGAGACTGAAGCTTTCTTT
CASSLGGGPETEAFF
>TRBV19|TRBJ2-7|TRBD1|-
TGTGCCTCTAAGGCCAGGGGGCAGGACGAGCAGTACTTC
CASKARGQDEQYF
>TRBV6-4|TRBJ1-5|-|-
TGTGCCAGCTCGACAGATAGCAATCAGCCCCAGCATTTT
CASSTDSNQPQHF
>TRBV7-8|TRBJ2-1|-|-
TGTGCCAGCAGTCCTTACAATGAGCAGTTCTTC
CASSPYNEQFF
>TRBV2|TRBJ2-7|TRBD1|-
TGTGCCAGCAGCTCGACAGGGCCCGCCTACGAGCAGTACTTC
CASSSTGPAYEQYF
>TRBV6-5|TRBJ1-5|-|-
TGTGCCAGCAGCTCGGCCGGGGCCGGCGATCAGCCCCAGCATTTT
CASSSAGAGDQPQHF
>TRBV9|TRBJ2-7|-|-
TGTGCCAGCAGCGTAGGGGCAGGGGGGTACGAGCAGTACTTC
CASSVGAGGYEQYF